This T cell receptor beta chain was identified in a study of early stage breast cancer tumors. Across the whole study: The ER+/PR+/HER2- tumors included fewer than ten ductal and a handful of lobular carcinomas.

From germline, CDR1 is MNHEY and CDR2 SMNVEV (reference sequence). The CDR3 has 12 residues. V lost 8 bases and J 10 bases, leaving 12 bases between the germline ends. Assay: immunoSEQ multiplex PCR; the TCRdb copy retains only in-frame clones and omits some. Among 69,000 or so clones listed, around 80% were seen once. The genes are TRBV27 and TRBJ1-6; D unclear. The source is a person aged 40-50 years with breast cancer. The specimen sequenced was blood. The CDR3: CASSPQGSPLHF. CDR3 sequence (DNA): TGTGCCAGCTCCCCACAAGGATCACCCCTCCACTTT.